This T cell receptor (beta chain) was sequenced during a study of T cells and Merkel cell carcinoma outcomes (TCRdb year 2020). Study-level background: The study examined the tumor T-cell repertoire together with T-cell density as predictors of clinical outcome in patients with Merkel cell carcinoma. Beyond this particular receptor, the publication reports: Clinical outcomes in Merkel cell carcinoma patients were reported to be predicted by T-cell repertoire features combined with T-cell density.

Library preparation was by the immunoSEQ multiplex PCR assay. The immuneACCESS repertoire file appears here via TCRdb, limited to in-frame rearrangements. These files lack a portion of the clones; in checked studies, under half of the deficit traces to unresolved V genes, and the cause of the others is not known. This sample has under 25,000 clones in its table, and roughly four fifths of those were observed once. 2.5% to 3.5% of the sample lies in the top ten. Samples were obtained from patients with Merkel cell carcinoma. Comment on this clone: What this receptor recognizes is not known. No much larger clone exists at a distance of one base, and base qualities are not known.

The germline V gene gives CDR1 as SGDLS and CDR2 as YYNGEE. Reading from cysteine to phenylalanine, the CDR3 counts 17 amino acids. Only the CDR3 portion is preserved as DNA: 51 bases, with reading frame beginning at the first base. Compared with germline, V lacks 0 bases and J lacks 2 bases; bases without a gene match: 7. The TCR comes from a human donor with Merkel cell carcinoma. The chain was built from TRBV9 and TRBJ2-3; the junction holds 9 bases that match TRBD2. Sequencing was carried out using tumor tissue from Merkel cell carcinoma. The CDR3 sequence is CASSVAIASGVTDTQYF. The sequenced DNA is TGTGCCAGCAGCGTAGCTATTGCTAGCGGGGTCACAGATACGCAGTATTTT.